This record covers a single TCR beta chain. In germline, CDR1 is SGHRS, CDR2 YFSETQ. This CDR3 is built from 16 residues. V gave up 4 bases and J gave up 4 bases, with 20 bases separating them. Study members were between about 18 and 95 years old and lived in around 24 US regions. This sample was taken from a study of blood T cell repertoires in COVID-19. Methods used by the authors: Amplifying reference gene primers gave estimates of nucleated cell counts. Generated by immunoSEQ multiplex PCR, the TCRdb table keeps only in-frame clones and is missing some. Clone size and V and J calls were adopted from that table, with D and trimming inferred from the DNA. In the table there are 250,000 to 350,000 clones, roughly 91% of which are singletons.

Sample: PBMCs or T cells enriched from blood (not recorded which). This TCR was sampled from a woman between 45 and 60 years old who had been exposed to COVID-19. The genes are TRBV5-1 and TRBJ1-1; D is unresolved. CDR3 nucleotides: TGCGCCAGCAGCCCCGGTGGCCGGGGTGGGAGCACTGAAGCTTTCTTT. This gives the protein CASSPGGRGGSTEAFF.